This TCR beta chain was sequenced during a study of T cells in Graves' hyperthyroidism and ophthalmopathy. Study context: Prior to any treatment, at the point of initial diagnosis, peripheral blood was collected. Broader study findings: Stable hyperthyroidism was separated from ophthalmopathy by a model based on 13 V-J features. Ophthalmopathy was model-predicted a median about 7.1 months pre-onset.

Germline-derived CDR1 and CDR2 are SGHRS and YFSETQ. Trimming took 8 bases from V and 6 from J; bases not matched to a gene: 14. CDR3 length equals 15 residues. In this sample, this clonotype turned up many times. Its antigen remains unidentified. TCR beta CDR3 regions were amplified from RNA transcripts. An initial round of RT-PCR targeting the TCR CDR3 relied on the HTBI primer set. One entry per CDR3 protein, called by TCRdb with MiXCR from the multiplex PCR reads. The sample consists of around 600,000 distinct CDR3 sequences, 13% to 15% of them appearing once. Source material: blood. This chain uses TRBV5-1 with TRBJ2-3; TRBD2 aligns across 8 bases. This TCR was sampled from a woman under 30 with Graves' ophthalmopathy. CDR3: CASTTFSGAMDTQYF. CDR3 coding DNA: TGCGCCAGTACCACTTTTAGCGGGGCCATGGATACGCAGTATTTT.